This TCR beta chain was identified in a study of tumor and adjacent non-tumor tissue in lung cancer. Germline CDR1 is SGHNT and CDR2 is YENEEA. The length of the CDR3 is 13 residues. The library came from three nested PCR rounds adapted from ARM-PCR protocols. Via MiXCR, TCRdb re-called the multiplex PCR reads, giving one row per CDR3 protein. The sample has approximately 80,000 distinct CDR3 sequences; approximately 81% are singletons. A note on this clonotype: The junction shows a germline mismatch at one end, possibly a read error.

RNA was extracted from bulk tissue without any cell sorting. More than 3 cm separated this lung sample from the edge of the tumor. The origin of this receptor is a man between 60 and 70 years old with non-small cell lung cancer. The chain has TRBV11-3 and TRBJ2-1, with TRBD2 matching 8 bases. The material sequenced was distant non-tumor lung tissue. The CDR3 is CVSFFGRASEQFF. CDR3 nucleotide sequence: TGTGTCAGCTTCTTCGGGAGGGCCAGTGAGCAGTTCTTC.